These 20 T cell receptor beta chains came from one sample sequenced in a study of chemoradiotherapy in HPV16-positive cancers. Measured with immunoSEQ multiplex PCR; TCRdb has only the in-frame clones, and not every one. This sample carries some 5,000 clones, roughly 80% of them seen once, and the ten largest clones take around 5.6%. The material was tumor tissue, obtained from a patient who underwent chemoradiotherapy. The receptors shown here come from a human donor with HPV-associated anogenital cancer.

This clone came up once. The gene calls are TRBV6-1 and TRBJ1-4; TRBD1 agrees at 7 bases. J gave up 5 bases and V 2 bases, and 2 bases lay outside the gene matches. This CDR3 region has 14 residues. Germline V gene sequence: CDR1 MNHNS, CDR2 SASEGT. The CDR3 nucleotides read TGTGCCAGCAGTGAATCACAGGGGAATGAAAAACTGTTTTTT. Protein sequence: CASSESQGNEKLFF.

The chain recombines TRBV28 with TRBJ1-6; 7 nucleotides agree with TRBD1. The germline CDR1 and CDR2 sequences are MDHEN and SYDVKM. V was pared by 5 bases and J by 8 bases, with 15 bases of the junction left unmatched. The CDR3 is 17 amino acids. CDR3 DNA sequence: TGTGCCAGCAGTGTACCGGGACTCAGGGGGAGGTATTCACCCCTCCACTTT. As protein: CASSVPGLRGRYSPLHF.

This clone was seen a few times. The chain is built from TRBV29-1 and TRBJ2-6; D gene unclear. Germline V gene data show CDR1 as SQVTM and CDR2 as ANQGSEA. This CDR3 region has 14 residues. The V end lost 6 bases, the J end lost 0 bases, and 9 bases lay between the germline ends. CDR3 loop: CSVHSGSGANVLTF. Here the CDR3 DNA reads TGCAGCGTCCACAGTGGCTCTGGGGCCAACGTCCTGACTTTC.

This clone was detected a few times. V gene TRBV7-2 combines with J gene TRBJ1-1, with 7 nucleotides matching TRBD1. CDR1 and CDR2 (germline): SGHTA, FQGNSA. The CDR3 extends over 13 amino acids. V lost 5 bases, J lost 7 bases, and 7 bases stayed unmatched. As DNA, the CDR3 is TGTGCCAGCAGCCTAGTAGGGGGCAGTGAAGCTTTCTTT. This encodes CASSLVGGSEAFF. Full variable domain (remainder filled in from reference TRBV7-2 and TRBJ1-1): GAGVSQSPSNKVTEKGKDVELRCDPISGHTALYWYRQSLGQGLEFLIYFQGNSAPDKSGLPSDRFSAERTGGSVSTLTIQRTQQEDSAVYLCASSLVGGSEAFFGQGTRLTVV.

CDR3 loop: CASSPNSPLRDWFF. CDR3 bases: TGCGCCAGCAGCCCGAACAGCCCATTACGGGATTGGTTCTTC. V usage is TRBV5-1 and J usage is TRBJ2-1, with a tentative D call TRBD2 (5 bases). The V gene's germline CDR1 is SGHRS and CDR2 YFSETQ. The CDR3 is made up of 14 amino acids. V was cut by 4 bases and J by 15 bases, with 23 bases left in between.

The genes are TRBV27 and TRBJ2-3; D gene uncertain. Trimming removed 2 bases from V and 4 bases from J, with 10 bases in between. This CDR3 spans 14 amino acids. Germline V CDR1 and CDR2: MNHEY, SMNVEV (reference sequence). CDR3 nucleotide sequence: TGTGCCAGCAGTTTAAAATCGCCTCCAGATACGCAGTATTTT. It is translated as CASSLKSPPDTQYF.

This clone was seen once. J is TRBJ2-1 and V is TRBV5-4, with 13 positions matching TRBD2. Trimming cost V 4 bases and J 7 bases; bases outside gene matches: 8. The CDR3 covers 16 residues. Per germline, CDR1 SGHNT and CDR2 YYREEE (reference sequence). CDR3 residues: CASSRGLAGESNEQFF. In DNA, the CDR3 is TGTGCCAGCAGCCGCGGACTAGCGGGAGAATCAAATGAGCAGTTCTTC.

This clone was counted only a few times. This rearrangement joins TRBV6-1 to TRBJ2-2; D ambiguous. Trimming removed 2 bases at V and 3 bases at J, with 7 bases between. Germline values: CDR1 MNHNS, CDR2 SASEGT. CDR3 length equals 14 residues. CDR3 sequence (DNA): TGTGCCAGCAGTGAAAGTCCAGACACCGGGGAGCTGTTTTTT. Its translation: CASSESPDTGELFF.

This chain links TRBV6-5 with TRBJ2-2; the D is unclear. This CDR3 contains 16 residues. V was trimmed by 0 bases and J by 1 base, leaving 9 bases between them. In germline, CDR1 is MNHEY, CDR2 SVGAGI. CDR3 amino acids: CASSYSRALNTGELFF. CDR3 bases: TGTGCCAGCAGTTACTCGAGAGCGTTGAACACCGGGGAGCTGTTTTTT.

CDR3 sequence reads: CASSLVLGGTRREQYF. In nucleotides, the CDR3 is TGTGCCAGCAGCTTAGTCCTTGGGGGGACGAGAAGAGAGCAGTACTTC. V and J are TRBV11-2 and TRBJ2-7; D is perhaps TRBD2 (6 bases). Germline V gene lookup returns CDR1 SGHAT and CDR2 FQNNGV. V shed 1 base and J shed 7 bases, with 20 bases lying between them. The CDR3 consists of 16 residues. Together with reference TRBV11-2 and TRBJ2-7, the CDR3 gives the full variable domain: EAGVAQSPRYKIIEKRQSVAFWCNPISGHATLYWYQQILGQGPKLLIQFQNNGVVDDSQLPKDRFSAERLKGVDSTLKIQPAKLEDSAVYLCASSLVLGGTRREQYFGPGTRLTVT.

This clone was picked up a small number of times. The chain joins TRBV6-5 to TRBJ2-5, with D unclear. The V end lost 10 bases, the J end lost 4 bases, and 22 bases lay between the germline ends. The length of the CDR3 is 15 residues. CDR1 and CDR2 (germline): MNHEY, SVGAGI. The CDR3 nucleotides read TGTGCCACCCAACGAACGGGTCGGTTGGGAGAGACCCAGTACTTC. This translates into CATQRTGRLGETQYF.

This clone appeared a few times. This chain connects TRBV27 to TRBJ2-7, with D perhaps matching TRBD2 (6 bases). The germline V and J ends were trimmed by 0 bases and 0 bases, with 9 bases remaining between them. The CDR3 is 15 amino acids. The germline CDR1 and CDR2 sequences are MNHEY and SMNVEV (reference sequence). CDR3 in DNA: TGTGCCAGCAGTTTATCTACGGGAGCCTCCTACGAGCAGTACTTC. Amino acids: CASSLSTGASYEQYF.

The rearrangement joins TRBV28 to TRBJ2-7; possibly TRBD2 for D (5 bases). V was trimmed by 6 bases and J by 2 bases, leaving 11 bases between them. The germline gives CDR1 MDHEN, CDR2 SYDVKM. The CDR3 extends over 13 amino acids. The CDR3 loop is CASRESGAYEQYF. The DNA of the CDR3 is TGTGCCAGCAGGGAGAGCGGCGCCTACGAGCAGTACTTC.

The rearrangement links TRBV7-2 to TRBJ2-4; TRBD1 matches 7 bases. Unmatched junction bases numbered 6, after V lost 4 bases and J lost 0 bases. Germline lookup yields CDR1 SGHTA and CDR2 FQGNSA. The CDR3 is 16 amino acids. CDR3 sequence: CASSSSGTVAKNIQYF. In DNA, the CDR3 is TGTGCCAGCAGCTCGTCTGGGACAGTAGCCAAAAACATTCAGTACTTC.

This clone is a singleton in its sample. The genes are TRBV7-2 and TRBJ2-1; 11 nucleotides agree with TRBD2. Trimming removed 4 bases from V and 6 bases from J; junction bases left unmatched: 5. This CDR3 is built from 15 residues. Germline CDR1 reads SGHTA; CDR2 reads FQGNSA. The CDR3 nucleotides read TGTGCCAGCAGCTCCCCCCTAGCGGGGGGCAATGAGCAGTTCTTC. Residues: CASSSPLAGGNEQFF.

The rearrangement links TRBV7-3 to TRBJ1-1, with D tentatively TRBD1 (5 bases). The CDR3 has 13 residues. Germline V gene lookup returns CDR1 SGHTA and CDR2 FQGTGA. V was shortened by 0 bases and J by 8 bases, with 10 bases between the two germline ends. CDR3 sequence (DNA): TGTGCCAGCAGCTTAACTCCAGGGAGGGAAGCTTTCTTT. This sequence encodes CASSLTPGREAFF.

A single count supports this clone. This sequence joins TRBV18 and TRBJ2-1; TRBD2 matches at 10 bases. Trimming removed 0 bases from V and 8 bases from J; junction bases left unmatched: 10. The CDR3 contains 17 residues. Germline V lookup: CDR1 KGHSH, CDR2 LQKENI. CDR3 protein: CASSPPRSGRAVDEQFF. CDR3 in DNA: TGTGCCAGCTCACCACCGAGGAGCGGGAGGGCCGTAGATGAGCAGTTCTTC.

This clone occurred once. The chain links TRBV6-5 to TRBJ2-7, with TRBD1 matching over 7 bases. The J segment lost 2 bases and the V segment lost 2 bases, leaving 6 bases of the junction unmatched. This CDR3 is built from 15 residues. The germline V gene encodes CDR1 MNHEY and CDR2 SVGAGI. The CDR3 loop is CASSYGGQRTYEQYF. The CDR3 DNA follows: TGTGCCAGCAGTTACGGGGGACAGCGCACCTACGAGCAGTACTTC.

The CDR3: CASSPLLQTAQYF. The CDR3 nucleotides are TGTGCCAGCAGTCCTTTATTGCAGACAGCCCAGTACTTC. The chain combines TRBV6-6 with TRBJ2-5; the D gene is possibly TRBD1 (5 bases). Trimming took 5 bases from V and 9 from J, leaving 16 bases between them. The CDR3 totals 13 residues. CDR1 is MNHNY and CDR2 is SVGAGI in the germline V gene (reference sequence).

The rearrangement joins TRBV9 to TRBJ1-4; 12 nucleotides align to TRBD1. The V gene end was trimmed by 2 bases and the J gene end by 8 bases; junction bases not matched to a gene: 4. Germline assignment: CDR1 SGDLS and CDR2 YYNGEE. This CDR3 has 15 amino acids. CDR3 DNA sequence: TGTGCCAGCAGCGTTGGGACAGGGGGCGGAGAAAAACTGTTTTTT. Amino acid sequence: CASSVGTGGGEKLFF.